This T cell receptor beta chain was sequenced during a study of human T cells and chemical hapten exposure (dated by TCRdb to the early 2020s). Looking at the study overall: For sensitization, 2% DPC in acetone was applied to a roughly 2 cm by roughly 2 cm area of upper inner arm skin. Weekly therapeutic DPC doses were additionally applied to the scalp of patients throughout the approximately 24-week study period. Patch testing on the upper back used Finn chambers containing 0.01% DPC, with scoring done after 6 days according to International Contact Dermatitis Research Group standards. The patient cohort, mostly female, included alopecia areata with under or over 50% scalp involvement, alopecia totalis and alopecia universalis. Libraries were pooled for sequencing, and per-sample TCR yields varied mainly because of small differences in library volumes within the pool. In alopecia patients, the study followed how the peripheral blood TCR repertoire changed in vivo over primary and secondary sensitization to diphenylcyclopropenone (DPC), a hapten. Blood was sampled from patients pre-sensitization (week 0) and at 2, 6 and about 24 weeks after DPC sensitization. Blood for TCR sequencing was provided by twenty-nine alopecia patients at one to four time points (pre-sensitization, 2, 6 and 24 weeks).

CDR1 and CDR2, looked up from the germline V gene (reference sequence), are LNHDA and SQIVND. The CDR3 measures 15 amino acids from cysteine to phenylalanine. The CDR3 DNA has 45 bases and is translated from base 1. Trimming takes 4 bases off V and 6 bases off J; junction bases not matched to a gene: 9. Paper-wide results and their limitations: Repeated subsampling changed both the strength of the expansion versus patch-test correlation and the threshold at which the correlation became significant. Compared with pre-sensitization or healthy control sets, expanded TCRs formed significantly more large CDR3 similarity clusters, which is consistent with antigen-driven responses. The number of TCRs above 1 in 1000 frequency did not change with DPC sensitization; there was no evidence of global repertoire structure alterations. Patch test score was positively correlated with the number of PT1 expanded TCRs, with significance at thresholds 8, 16 and 32 but not at 4. All patients had alopecia, a presumed autoimmune disease, so their immune response might differ from that of healthy individuals.

This clonotype was observed at least ten times. Its antigen is not yet known. Base qualities are not recorded, but no much larger clone differs from it by a single base. Library creation used RACE. TCRdb names NextSeq 500 as the instrument used. During library preparation, unique molecular identifiers were attached to individual cDNA molecules so that TCRs could be counted quantitatively and reproducibly. Each blood RNA sample was used to sequence both TCR alpha and TCR beta chains. The paper's processing steps were these. The median number of TCRs per sample was 85,000 to 100,000, ranging from about 23,224 to 700,000. V, J and CDR3 annotation of the TCR reads was performed with the Decombinator software suite. For PS versus PT1 abundance plots, all samples were subsampled to the same number of TCRs (28,000). TCRs were defined as expanded if absent before sensitization and observed at least eight times at the 2-week time point. TCRdb trimmed the raw reads at Q25, called clones with MiXCR and kept productive beta chains. Rows are combined by CDR3 protein, so each entry shows the most common genes and DNA. V and J calls and clone size were set by TCRdb, not the authors. The sample includes nearly 80,000 distinct CDR3 sequences, with 10% to 13% observed a single time. The ten biggest clones cover under 1.5% of the sample.

The sample's time point, from its label and the paper: patch test 1, 2 weeks after DPC sensitization. The sample's treatment or condition label is to be understood as: therapeutic diphenylcyclopropenone sensitization with weekly scalp DPC. At each patch-test visit, blood was drawn before the patch test was applied. Patients were considered eligible if aged 18 to 70, diagnosed with alopecia and deemed suitable for DPC therapy, and patients were excluded if pregnant. Total RNA was isolated from unfractionated whole blood collected in Tempus Blood RNA tubes. The chain was built from TRBV19 and TRBJ1-5; 7 junctional bases match TRBD1. This specimen consisted of whole blood, obtained in connection with sensitization to the hapten diphenylcyclopropenone (DPC). The TCR comes from a woman aged 50 to 60 with alopecia areata. Some clones in this sample may be carry-over from other donors' samples. The CDR3 protein sequence reads: CASSKSTGVGQPQHF. The DNA sequence follows: TGTGCCAGTAGTAAAAGTACAGGGGTCGGTCAGCCCCAGCATTTT. The CDR3, completed at both ends by the reference TRBV19 and TRBJ1-5 genes, gives the full variable domain DGGITQSPKYLFRKEGQNVTLSCEQNLNHDAMYWYRQDPGQGLRLIYYSQIVNDFQKGDIAEGYSVSREKKESFPLTVTSAQKNPTAFYLCASSKSTGVGQPQHFGDGTRLSIL.